This T cell receptor (beta chain) was found in a study of beta chain features in type 1 diabetes. The study's findings and limits: All four CD4+ subsets from Type 1 diabetes patients carried moderately but significantly shorter TCRB CDR3s.

Sequenced material consisted of expressed TCRB transcripts (all of the isolated RNA was reverse transcribed). Generated by immunoSEQ multiplex PCR, the TCRdb table keeps only in-frame clones and is missing some. The table records 200,000 to 300,000 clones, approximately 11% of them present only once. As concerns this clone: Its target is unknown.

Germline V gene sequence: CDR1 GTSNPN, CDR2 SVGIG (reference sequence). The CDR3 runs 15 residues. V lost 5 bases, J lost 3 bases, and 19 bases lay in between. Source material: naive CD4+ T cells from blood. The receptor comes from a man aged 25-40 years with type 1 diabetes. J is TRBJ1-2 and V is TRBV30; TRBD1 might be the D (6 bases). In nucleotides, the CDR3 is TGTGCCTGGGGGAGCCCACAGGGAGGGTACTATGGCTACACCTTC. Translation gives CAWGSPQGGYYGYTF.